This TCR beta chain was sequenced during a study of T cell responses to AZD1222 COVID-19 vaccine. Study-wide points: Donors were mostly white British, more females; clonal diversity possibly underestimated. Targets within unmutated variant regions were reportedly found for nearly half of spike-specific TCRs.

Assay: immunoSEQ multiplex PCR; the TCRdb copy retains only in-frame clones and omits some. This table has some 150,000 clones, around 93% appearing once. Second-dose intervals near 4 or 12 weeks were combined. The sample holds one count of this clone. Its antigen is still unknown. The CDR3 is 12 amino acids. Germline CDR1 and CDR2: MNHNS and SASEGT. The V gene lost 2 bases and the J gene lost 8 bases, with 9 bases spanning the gap. This chain uses TRBV6-1 with TRBJ1-1; possibly TRBD1 for D (5 bases). The input for sequencing was peripheral blood, taken 28 days after the second AZD1222 dose. The source is an adult who received the AZD1222 COVID-19 vaccine. As DNA, the CDR3 is TGTGCCAGCAGTGAACGGTGGGGGGAAGCTTTCTTT. This translates into CASSERWGEAFF.